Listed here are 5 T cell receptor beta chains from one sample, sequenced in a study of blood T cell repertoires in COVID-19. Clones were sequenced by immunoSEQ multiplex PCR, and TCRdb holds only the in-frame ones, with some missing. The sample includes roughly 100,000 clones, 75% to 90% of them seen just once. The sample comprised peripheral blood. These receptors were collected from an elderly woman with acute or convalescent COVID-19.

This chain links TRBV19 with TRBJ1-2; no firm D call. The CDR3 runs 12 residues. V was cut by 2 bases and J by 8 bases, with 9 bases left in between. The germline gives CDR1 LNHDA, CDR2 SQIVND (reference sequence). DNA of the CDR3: TGTGCCAGTAGTATAAAAAATGAGGGCTACACCTTC. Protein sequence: CASSIKNEGYTF.

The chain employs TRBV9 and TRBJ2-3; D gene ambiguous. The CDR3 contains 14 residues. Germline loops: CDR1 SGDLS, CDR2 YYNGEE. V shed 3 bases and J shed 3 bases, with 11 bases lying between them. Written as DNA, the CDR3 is TGTGCCAGCAGCGGGGCAACCCGGACAGATACGCAGTATTTT. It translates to CASSGATRTDTQYF. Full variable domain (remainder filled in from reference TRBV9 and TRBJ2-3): DSGVTQTPKHLITATGQRVTLRCSPRSGDLSVYWYQQSLDQGLQFLIQYYNGEERAKGNILERFSAQQFPDLHSELNLSSLELGDSALYFCASSGATRTDTQYFGPGTRLTVL.

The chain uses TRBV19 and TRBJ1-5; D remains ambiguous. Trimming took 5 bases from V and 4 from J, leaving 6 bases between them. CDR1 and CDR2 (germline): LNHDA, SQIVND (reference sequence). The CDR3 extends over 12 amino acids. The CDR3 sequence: CASSGLNQPQHF. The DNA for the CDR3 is TGTGCCAGTAGTGGGCTTAATCAGCCCCAGCATTTT.

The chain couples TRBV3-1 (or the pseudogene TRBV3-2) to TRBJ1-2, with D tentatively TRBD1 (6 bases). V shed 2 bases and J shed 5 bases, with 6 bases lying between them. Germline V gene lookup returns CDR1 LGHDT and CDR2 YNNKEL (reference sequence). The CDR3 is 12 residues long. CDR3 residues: CASSQTGYGYTF. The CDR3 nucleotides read TGTGCCAGCAGCCAAACAGGGTATGGCTACACCTTC.

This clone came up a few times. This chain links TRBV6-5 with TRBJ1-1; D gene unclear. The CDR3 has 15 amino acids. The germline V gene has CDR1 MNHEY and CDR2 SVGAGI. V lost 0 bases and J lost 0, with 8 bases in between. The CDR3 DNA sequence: TGTGCCAGCAGTTACTCGCGGGAAGTGAACACTGAAGCTTTCTTT. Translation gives CASSYSREVNTEAFF.